This TCR beta chain was profiled in a study of human thymus T cells. Germline CDR1 reads LGHNT; CDR2 reads FRNRAP. The CDR3 totals 12 residues. Trimming took off 2 bases at V and 9 bases at J, with 8 bases between the two ends. Here immunoSEQ multiplex PCR was the method, and the copy in TCRdb shows in-frame clones only, minus some. The top ten hold 0.15% to 0.2% of the sample, which has about 50,000 clones, just under 95% seen once. This clone was recorded once. Donors were healthy Finnish babies undergoing corrective operations for congenital heart defects. V is TRBV12-5 and J is TRBJ2-1; D gene uncertain. The TCR was taken from a girl less than two years old with a congenital heart defect but otherwise immunologically healthy. The material sequenced was blood. This CDR3 is CASGLLRIEQFF. CDR3 nucleotides: TGTGCTAGTGGTTTGTTGCGTATTGAGCAGTTCTTC.